This T cell receptor beta chain is drawn from a study of blood T cell repertoires in COVID-19. Looking at the study overall: Acute and convalescent COVID-19 specimens originated in the United States, Italy and Spain. Sources were T cells, B-cell-depleted T cells, or PBMCs; the material itself was cDNA or gDNA.

Original data processing: Counts of nucleated cells, estimated from reference gene primer amplification, were obtained. This table comes from immunoSEQ multiplex PCR, and its TCRdb copy is limited to in-frame clones, with some not included. From that table come the V and J calls and clone size; the DNA was used to work out D and trimming. Of some 200,000 clones listed, 87% are singletons. In germline, CDR1 is LNHDA, CDR2 SQIVND (reference sequence). There are 14 residues in the CDR3. V was cut by 1 base and J by 3 bases, with 10 bases left in between. The sequenced material came from peripheral blood. The source is a young man with active or convalescent COVID-19. The J gene is TRBJ2-7, the V gene TRBV19, with D maybe TRBD1 (5 bases). The CDR3 is CASSIGGGVYEQYF. The CDR3 DNA is TGTGCCAGTAGTATAGGGGGCGGCGTCTACGAGCAGTACTTC.